A selection of T cell receptor beta chains follows, all from one sample in a study of STAT3 mutations in large granular lymphocyte leukemia. Assay: immunoSEQ multiplex PCR; the TCRdb copy retains only in-frame clones and omits some. This sample has around 5,700 clones; around four fifths occur once, and the top ten carry approximately 80%. Material: peripheral blood mononuclear cells. Source of these receptors: a man aged 40-55 years with T-cell large granular lymphocyte leukemia. Some clones in this sample may be carry-over from other donors' samples. Both conserved end residues are part of each CDR3. A D gene is named only where the DNA matches it firmly. The size of a clone is reported for some rows only, either as once, few or many, or as a class for expanded clones.

V gene	J gene	CDR3 length	D gene	clone size	CDR3 DNA	CDR3 protein
TRBV11-2	TRBJ2-1	16	TRBD1	.	TGTGCCAGCAGCTTGATACAGGGGGCTTACTACAATGAGCAGTTCTTC	CASSLIQGAYYNEQFF
TRBV20-1	TRBJ2-7	11	.	.	TGCAGTGCTAGAGTTTCAGACGAGCAGTACTTC	CSARVSDEQYF
TRBV30	TRBJ1-1	14	.	.	TGTGCCTGGAGTAAAGACCGACTTTCTACTGAAGCTTTCTTT	CAWSKDRLSTEAFF
TRBV6-6	TRBJ2-7	12	.	.	TGTGCCAGCAGTTACGAATGGAACGAGCAGTACTTC	CASSYEWNEQYF
TRBV11-2	TRBJ2-2	16	TRBD2	.	TGTGCCAGCAGCTTACTAGCGGGAGGGCCCTCCGGGGAGCTGTTTTTT	CASSLLAGGPSGELFF
TRBV2	TRBJ1-1	14	.	few	TGTGCCAGCAGGAAGGGACCGCTGAACACTGAAGCTTTCTTT	CASRKGPLNTEAFF
TRBV7-9	TRBJ2-1	16	.	.	TGTGCCAGCAGCAGCGAACGGGACTGGCCGGAAGGTGAGCAGTTCTTC	CASSSERDWPEGEQFF
TRBV27	TRBJ1-4	14	.	.	TGTGCCAGCAGTTTATGGGGGCGCGACGAAAAACTGTTTTTT	CASSLWGRDEKLFF
TRBV5-1	TRBJ2-3	16	.	.	TGCGCCAGCAGCCGTGAATTGGGGGCTAGCACAGATACGCAGTATTTT	CASSRELGASTDTQYF
TRBV5-1	TRBJ2-5	14	.	.	TGCGCCAGCAGCTTGGAATCGGTGGGAGAGACCCAGTACTTC	CASSLESVGETQYF
TRBV11-2	TRBJ1-5	16	TRBD1	.	TGTGCCAGCTCCTCCTCCGGGACAGGGGTCTCTCAGCCCCAGCATTTT	CASSSSGTGVSQPQHF
TRBV5-6	TRBJ2-3	16	TRBD2	.	TGTGCCAGCAGAGGACTAGCGGGGGCGGTCCGAGATACGCAGTATTTT	CASRGLAGAVRDTQYF